This TCR beta chain derives from a study of blood T cell repertoires in COVID-19. Overall study: Acute and convalescent COVID-19 samples came from the United States, Italy and Spain.

Method: immunoSEQ multiplex PCR; TCRdb's copy keeps in-frame clones and lacks some. The table includes 100,000 to 150,000 clones, 85% detected once. The J segment lost 9 bases and the V segment lost 7 bases, leaving 14 bases of the junction unmatched. The CDR3 covers 16 residues. CDR1 is MGHDK and CDR2 is SYGVNS in the germline V gene. This chain connects TRBV25-1 to TRBJ1-6; TRBD1 agrees at 8 bases. This receptor was obtained from a man older than 75 with active or convalescent COVID-19. Sequencing input: peripheral blood. The chain's CDR3 is CASTPQGKQGASPLHF. CDR3 DNA sequence: TGTGCCAGCACCCCCCAGGGAAAGCAGGGGGCTTCACCCCTCCACTTT.